This TCR beta chain originates from a study of cytomegalovirus exposure and HLA in healthy donors (dated by TCRdb to 2015 to 2018). For the wider study: A later analysis indicated that the 130 or so validation repertoires were generated on the platform also employed for the 700 or so repertoires of the first cohort. The study was designed to test whether signatures of past pathogen exposure could be identified by cataloging public T cell receptors. In addition to the first cohort of around 670 subjects, a separate validation cohort of approximately 110 different subjects was used. To predict cytomegalovirus infection status, the study combined high-throughput TCR immunosequencing, statistical association of individual TCRs with disease status, and machine learning.

Remarks on this clone: Its antigen is still unknown. No much larger clone is present one base from it, and per-base qualities are unavailable.

Separate from the approximately 670-subject first cohort, the validation cohort of 90 to 150 subjects was the group to which the donors belonged. The method was the immunoSEQ multiplex PCR assay. As for how the authors treated the data: To diagnose cytomegalovirus status from the catalog of TCR beta chain sequences, a statistical classification framework was built. The source is immuneACCESS, and TCRdb retained only in-frame sequences with V and J called. Part of the clones is not carried over; for the studies checked, unresolved V genes explain less than half of this, and the remainder is unexplained. For V, J and clone size, that table is used; D and trimming come from the DNA. Present in this sample are roughly 60,000 clones, around 90% of which were seen just once. 2% to 2.5% of the sample belongs to the ten largest clones. Findings and caveats that apply to the study as a whole: All 120 or so repertoires were used to score co-occurrence in the validation cohort in a later analysis, because that analysis had no HLA typing for the cohort. The study gave a list of under 200 TCR beta chains associated with cytomegalovirus. In vitro tests confirmed that three of the cytomegalovirus-associated TCR beta chains recognize cytomegalovirus antigens. In a later analysis, TCRs clustered in the first cohort were found to also tend to co-occur in the 110 or so validation repertoires, with about 93% of cluster scores above 0. Across donors, most TCR sequences were observed very rarely, whereas some public TCRs were present in many individuals. According to the authors, the approach could potentially be generalized to other disease states and immunological phenotypes. The classifier was reported to diagnose cytomegalovirus status with high specificity and sensitivity in both the original and validation cohorts.

This TCR came from a woman in her 30s in good health and CMV-seronegative. The sequenced sample was PBMCs.

The CDR3 region: CASSSGRSYQETQYF. The DNA reads as follows: TGTGCCAGCAGCAGCGGACGATCGTACCAAGAGACCCAGTACTTC. The chain links TRBV7-7 with TRBJ2-5, and possibly TRBD2, on 5 matching bases. Its CDR3 holds 15 amino acids, cysteine through phenylalanine. The read is trimmed to its CDR3 DNA, 45 bases read in frame from base 1. Relative to germline, V is 5 bases shorter and J is 0 bases shorter, with 13 bases between their ends. The germline V gene (reference sequence) yields SSHAT for CDR1 and FNYEAQ for CDR2. The full variable domain, with segments outside the CDR3 supplied by the reference TRBV7-7 and TRBJ2-5 proteins, appears as GAGVSQSPRYKVTKRGQDVTLRCDPISSHATLYWYQQALGQGPEFLTYFNYEAQPDKSGLPSDRFSAERPEGSISTLTIQRTEQRDSAMYRCASSSGRSYQETQYFGPGTRLLVL.